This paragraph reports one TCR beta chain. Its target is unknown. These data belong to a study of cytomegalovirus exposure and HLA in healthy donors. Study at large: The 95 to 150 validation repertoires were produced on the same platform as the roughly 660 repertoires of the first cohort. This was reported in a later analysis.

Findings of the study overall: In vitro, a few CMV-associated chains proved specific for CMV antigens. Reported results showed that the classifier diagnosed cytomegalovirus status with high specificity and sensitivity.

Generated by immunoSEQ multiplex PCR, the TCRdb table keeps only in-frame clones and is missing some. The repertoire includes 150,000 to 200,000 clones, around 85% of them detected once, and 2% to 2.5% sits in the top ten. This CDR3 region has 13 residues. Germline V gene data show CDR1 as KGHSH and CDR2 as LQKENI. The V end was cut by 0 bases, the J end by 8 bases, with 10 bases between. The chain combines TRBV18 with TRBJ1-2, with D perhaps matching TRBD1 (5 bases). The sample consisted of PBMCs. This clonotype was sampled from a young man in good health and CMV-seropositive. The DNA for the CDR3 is TGTGCCAGCTCACCACCGGGAGGGACGGGCTACACCTTC. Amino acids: CASSPPGGTGYTF.